Below, 27 T cell receptor beta chains from the same sample are listed, as sequenced in a study of OX40 agonist ivuxolimab in advanced cancers. Generated by immunoSEQ multiplex PCR, the TCRdb table keeps only in-frame clones and is missing some. The sample holds some 19,000 clones; approximately 83% are singletons and the top ten take around 15%. Sequenced material: CD4+ or CD8+ T cells sorted from blood, taken in a trial of the OX40 agonist ivuxolimab. These receptors all come from an adult with an advanced solid tumor such as melanoma, head and neck, liver or kidney cancer.

The chain carries TRBV4-2 and TRBJ2-2, with 8 bases matching TRBD1. Trimming at V came to 3 bases and at J to 3 bases, leaving 12 bases not matched to a gene. The CDR3 consists of 18 residues. CDR1 is LGHNA and CDR2 is YNFKEQ in the germline V gene. The CDR3 DNA follows: TGTGCCAGCAGCCATGGGCAGGGGGCAAATTTGTACACCGGGGAGCTGTTTTTT. Amino acid sequence: CASSHGQGANLYTGELFF.

The chain combines TRBV6-5 with TRBJ2-5; D could derive from TRBD1 or TRBD2 (5 bases each). Trimming took 8 bases from V and 4 from J, leaving 17 bases between them. From germline, CDR1 is MNHEY and CDR2 SVGAGI. The CDR3 runs to 14 residues. In nucleotides, the CDR3 is TGTGCCAGCGGCCAACCCCGGGACGCAGAGACCCAGTACTTC. Amino acids: CASGQPRDAETQYF.

The chain recombines TRBV7-8 with TRBJ1-1; D gene ambiguous. The CDR3 extends over 12 amino acids. Germline V CDR1 and CDR2: SGHVS, FQNEAQ. V was pared by 8 bases and J by 5 bases, with 12 bases between. The CDR3 DNA sequence: TGTGCCAGCTCCCCGGTGAGGACTGAAGCTTTCTTT. As protein: CASSPVRTEAFF.

V usage is TRBV28 and J usage is TRBJ1-3; D is ambiguous. The CDR3 consists of 14 residues. The V end lost 7 bases, the J end lost 3 bases, and 13 bases lay between the germline ends. The germline V gene encodes CDR1 MDHEN and CDR2 SYDVKM. The CDR3 DNA sequence: TGTGCCAGCACCAAGGGAGGTCGTGGAAACACCATATATTTT. This gives the protein CASTKGGRGNTIYF.

The chain links TRBV6-1 to TRBJ2-3; D is unclear. Deletions cut 5 bases from V and 4 bases from J, with 13 bases between. Germline CDR1 is MNHNS and CDR2 is SASEGT. The CDR3 spans 14 residues. The CDR3 sequence is CASSRRQDADTQYF. The CDR3 DNA is TGTGCCAGCAGTCGTAGACAAGACGCAGATACGCAGTATTTT.

The J gene is TRBJ2-7, the V gene TRBV27; a weak D match, TRBD2 (7 bases). V lost 5 bases and J lost 0, with 17 bases in between. The CDR3 has 16 amino acids. The germline gives CDR1 MNHEY, CDR2 SMNVEV (reference sequence). As DNA, the CDR3 is TGTGCCAGCAGTCCCAAGGGGGGGGGACTCTCCTACGAGCAGTACTTC. Its translation is CASSPKGGGLSYEQYF.

This clone was seen more than once but under ten times. The gene calls are TRBV5-1 and TRBJ2-7, with a possible D match to TRBD2 (6 bases). Between the trimmed V and J ends, which lost 4 bases and 0 bases, there was a span of 11 bases. CDR1 and CDR2 (germline): SGHRS, YFSETQ. This CDR3 has 14 residues. The CDR3 DNA reads TGCGCCAGCAGCAGGCAGACTAGCTCCTACGAGCAGTACTTC. Protein: CASSRQTSSYEQYF.

The chain has TRBV30 and TRBJ1-1; a possible D gene is TRBD1 (5 bases). The CDR3 loop spans 12 amino acids. CDR1 GTSNPN and CDR2 SVGIG come from the germline V gene (reference sequence). The V end was cut by 5 bases, the J end by 6 bases, with 13 bases between. The CDR3 region has the DNA TGTGCCTGGCAACCAGGGAGGGCTGAAGCTTTCTTT. This gives the protein CAWQPGRAEAFF. Using reference TRBV30 and TRBJ1-1 for the parts outside the CDR3, the full variable domain is SQTIHQWPATLVQPVGSPLSLECTVEGTSNPNLYWYRQAAGRGLQLLFYSVGIGQISSEVPQNLSASRPQDRQFILSSKKLLLSDSGFYLCAWQPGRAEAFFGQGTRLTVV.

This clone was recorded only once. The DNA for the CDR3 is TGCGCCAGCAGGGACATGCACAATGAGCAGTTCTTC. Translated: CASRDMHNEQFF. The chain links TRBV10-2 to TRBJ2-1; perhaps TRBD1 as D (5 bases). Per germline, CDR1 WSHSY and CDR2 SAAADI. V gave up 6 bases and J gave up 5 bases, with 8 bases separating them. The CDR3 sequence is 12 residues long.

The chain uses TRBV30 and TRBJ1-2; 10 bases are shared with TRBD1. This CDR3 has 15 residues. V shed 5 bases and J 3 bases; nucleotides not matched to a gene: 9. Germline CDR1 reads GTSNPN; CDR2 reads SVGIG (reference sequence). This CDR3 is CAWAWDRGQDYGYTF. CDR3 DNA: TGTGCCTGGGCCTGGGACAGGGGACAGGACTATGGCTACACCTTC.

The chain links TRBV4-2 to TRBJ2-4, with TRBD2 matching over 8 bases. Germline loops: CDR1 LGHNA, CDR2 YNFKEQ. Trimming took 1 base from V and 0 from J; bases not matched to a gene: 8. The CDR3 has 18 residues. CDR3 DNA: TGTGCCAGCAGCCAAGGGGGTAGCGGGAACGTAGCCAAAAACATTCAGTACTTC. Amino acid sequence: CASSQGGSGNVAKNIQYF.

The genes are TRBV4-2 and TRBJ2-7; TRBD1 is a possible D gene (6 bases). Germline assignment: CDR1 LGHNA and CDR2 YNFKEQ. V lost 4 bases to trimming and J lost 0 bases, with 13 bases between them. The CDR3 is made up of 15 amino acids. CDR3 bases: TGTGCCAGCAGCCTGGGCAGGGGAGTCTCCTACGAGCAGTACTTC. Translating gives CASSLGRGVSYEQYF.

This clone turned up a few times. This rearrangement joins TRBV5-8 to TRBJ1-1, with D maybe TRBD1 (5 bases). CDR1 SGHTS and CDR2 YDEGEE come from the germline V gene. V was trimmed by 0 bases and J by 1 base, leaving 10 bases between them. The CDR3 extends over 15 amino acids. CDR3 amino acids: CASSLVRQGNTEAFF. The CDR3 nucleotides are TGTGCCAGCAGCTTGGTTCGGCAGGGGAACACTGAAGCTTTCTTT.

The chain uses TRBV18 and TRBJ2-7; no reliable D call. V dropped 2 bases and J dropped 7 bases, with 12 bases sitting between them. Germline CDR1 is KGHSH and CDR2 is LQKENI. The CDR3 extends over 13 amino acids. The DNA for the CDR3 is TGTGCCAGCTCACCAACCGACGGTAAGGAGCAGTACTTC. Protein product: CASSPTDGKEQYF.

The rearrangement joins TRBV27 to TRBJ1-2; D perhaps matches TRBD1 (5 bases). V lost 2 bases and J lost 6, with 19 bases in between. Germline CDR1 is MNHEY and CDR2 is SMNVEV (reference sequence). CDR3 size: 16 residues. DNA of the CDR3: TGTGCCAGCAGTTTAATGGCGAGGGGTAGCAGGGATGGCTACACCTTC. Translation: CASSLMARGSRDGYTF.

The chain has TRBV15 and TRBJ1-1; TRBD1 matches 7 bases. This CDR3 contains 14 residues. From germline, CDR1 is LNHNV and CDR2 YYDKDF (reference sequence). J was trimmed by 5 bases and V by 5 bases; bases with no gene match: 8. CDR3 protein: CATSLTGWRTEAFF. CDR3 nucleotide sequence: TGTGCCACCAGCCTGACAGGGTGGCGGACTGAAGCTTTCTTT. Combining the CDR3 with reference TRBV15 and TRBJ1-1 gives the whole variable domain DAMVIQNPRYQVTQFGKPVTLSCSQTLNHNVMYWYQQKSSQAPKLLFHYYDKDFNNEADTPDNFQSRRPNTSFCFLDIRSPGLGDTAMYLCATSLTGWRTEAFFGQGTRLTVV.

The V and J genes are TRBV5-1 and TRBJ2-5; D gene ambiguous. The CDR3 sequence is 14 residues long. CDR1 SGHRS and CDR2 YFSETQ come from the germline V gene. Trimming left V 0 bases short and J 2 bases short, with 8 bases between. In DNA form, the CDR3 reads TGCGCCAGCAGCTTGGTGCCCGTGCAAGAGACCCAGTACTTC. It specifies CASSLVPVQETQYF.

J is TRBJ2-1 and V is TRBV6-5, with TRBD2 identical over 9 bases. V trimming: 4 bases; J trimming: 6 bases; junction bases outside the gene matches: 4. Germline V gene sequence: CDR1 MNHEY, CDR2 SVGAGI. The CDR3 covers 14 residues. CDR3 sequence (DNA): TGTGCCAGCAGTTCCGGGACTAGCCTCAATGAGCAGTTCTTC. This gives the protein CASSSGTSLNEQFF.

Note on this clone: Other DNA sequences in the sample encode the same CDR3. In DNA, the CDR3 is TGTGCCAGCTCACCACCGGGGAGAGGCTATGGCTACACCTTC. Translated, it gives CASSPPGRGYGYTF. The rearrangement links TRBV18 to TRBJ1-2; unclear D gene. This CDR3 contains 14 residues. V was pared by 0 bases and J by 4 bases, with 9 bases between. Germline V gives CDR1 KGHSH, CDR2 LQKENI. Drawing the rest from reference TRBV18 and TRBJ1-2, the complete variable domain is NAGVMQNPRHLVRRRGQEARLRCSPMKGHSHVYWYRQLPEEGLKFMVYLQKENIIDESGMPKERFSAEFPKEGPSILRIQQVVRGDSAAYFCASSPPGRGYGYTFGSGTRLTVV.

This chain uses TRBV18 with TRBJ2-7; D is undetermined. CDR1 is KGHSH and CDR2 is LQKENI in the germline V gene. The CDR3 consists of 14 residues. Trimming cost V 6 bases and J 3 bases, with 15 bases left between them. CDR3 DNA: TGTGCCAGCTCCCCTCAGAGTGATTTCTACGAGCAGTACTTC. Its protein product is CASSPQSDFYEQYF.

In its sample, this clone was seen a few times. The chain employs TRBV27 and TRBJ1-3, with D possibly TRBD1 on 5 matching bases. The ends were cut back, 2 bases at V and 2 bases at J, with 10 bases in the middle. The germline V gene has CDR1 MNHEY and CDR2 SMNVEV (reference sequence). This CDR3 comprises 15 residues. CDR3 sequence reads: CASSLNPGAGNTIYF. Here the CDR3 DNA reads TGTGCCAGCAGTTTAAACCCGGGGGCTGGAAACACCATATATTTT.

The chain joins TRBV19 to TRBJ2-4; TRBD2 matches 11 bases. V shed 5 bases, J shed 2 bases, and the junction held 17 bases outside the gene matches. The CDR3 covers 20 residues. Per the germline V gene, CDR1 is LNHDA and CDR2 is SQIVND (reference sequence). In DNA form, the CDR3 reads TGTGCCAGTAGTGCTATCCTTAGGCTAGCGGGAGGAAGATCCAAAAACATTCAGTACTTC. It codes for CASSAILRLAGGRSKNIQYF.

This clone has more than one count but fewer than ten. The chain joins TRBV27 to TRBJ2-5; D is ambiguous. CDR1 MNHEY and CDR2 SMNVEV come from the germline V gene (reference sequence). V dropped 3 bases and J dropped 4 bases, with 9 bases sitting between them. The length of the CDR3 is 13 residues. CDR3 nucleotides: TGTGCCAGCAGTTTGGCGCCTCTAGAGACCCAGTACTTC. Translating gives CASSLAPLETQYF.

A few counts support this clone. The chain links TRBV11-2 to TRBJ2-3; 8 bases are a match to TRBD2. J gave up 2 bases and V 3 bases, and 10 bases lay outside the gene matches. Germline assignment: CDR1 SGHAT and CDR2 FQNNGV. The CDR3 totals 17 residues. The CDR3 DNA reads as TGTGCCAGCAGCTTGGGAGGTGCGGGGGGATACACAGATACGCAGTATTTT. It translates to CASSLGGAGGYTDTQYF.

The chain links TRBV28 to TRBJ2-3; weak D call: TRBD2 (5 bases). This CDR3 contains 14 residues. V was cut by 7 bases and J by 5 bases, with 16 bases left in between. Germline assignment: CDR1 MDHEN and CDR2 SYDVKM. Here the CDR3 DNA reads TGTGCCAGCATGAGGGCTGCGGCGGGAGATACGCAGTATTTT. Amino acids: CASMRAAAGDTQYF. The entire variable domain, with the rest obtained from reference TRBV28 and TRBJ2-3, is as follows: DVKVTQSSRYLVKRTGEKVFLECVQDMDHENMFWYRQDPGLGLRLIYFSYDVKMKEKGDIPEGYSVSREKKERFSLILESASTNQTSMYLCASMRAAAGDTQYFGPGTRLTVL.

The genes are TRBV7-8 and TRBJ2-1; 10 nucleotides line up with TRBD2. The ends lost 5 bases at V and 7 bases at J; junction bases unmatched: 8. This CDR3 region has 15 residues. CDR1 is SGHVS, CDR2 FQNEAQ, per germline. The CDR3 reads CASSQRGGPVNEQFF. As DNA, the CDR3 is TGTGCCAGCAGCCAGCGGGGGGGCCCCGTAAATGAGCAGTTCTTC.

The V and J genes are TRBV7-6 and TRBJ2-5, with unresolved D. This CDR3 is 11 amino acids long. The V end lost 1 base, the J end lost 12 bases, and 9 bases lay between the germline ends. CDR1 and CDR2 (germline): SGHVS, FNYEAQ. CDR3 sequence (DNA): TGTGCCAGCAGCTTAGGACTGAAAAAGTACTTC. Protein product: CASSLGLKKYF. The full variable domain, in which reference TRBV7-6 and TRBJ2-5 provide the parts outside the CDR3, is GAGVSQSPRYKVTKRGQDVALRCDPISGHVSLYWYRQALGQGPEFLTYFNYEAQQDKSGLPNDRFSAERPEGSISTLTIQRTEQRDSAMYRCASSLGLKKYFGPGTRLLVL.